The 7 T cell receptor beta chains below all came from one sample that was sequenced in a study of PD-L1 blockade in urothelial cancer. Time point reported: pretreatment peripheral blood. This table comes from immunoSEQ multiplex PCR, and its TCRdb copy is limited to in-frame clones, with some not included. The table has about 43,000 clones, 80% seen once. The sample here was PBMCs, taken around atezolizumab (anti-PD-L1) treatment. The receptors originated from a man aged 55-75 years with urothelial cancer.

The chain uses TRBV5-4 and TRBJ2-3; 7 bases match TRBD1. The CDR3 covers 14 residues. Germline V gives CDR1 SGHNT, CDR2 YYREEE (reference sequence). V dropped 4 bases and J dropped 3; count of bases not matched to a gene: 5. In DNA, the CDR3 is TGTGCCAGCAGCCAAAGGACAGGTACAGATACGCAGTATTTT. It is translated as CASSQRTGTDTQYF. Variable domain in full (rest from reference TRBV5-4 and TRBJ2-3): ETGVTQSPTHLIKTRGQQVTLRCSSQSGHNTVSWYQQALGQGPQFIFQYYREEENGRGNFPPRFSGLQFPNYSSELNVNALELDDSALYLCASSQRTGTDTQYFGPGTRLTVL.

CDR3 DNA sequence: TGTGCCAGCAGCCAAGCCGGACTAGCGGGACTGGGGCCGTCAGATACGCAGTATTTT. Translation: CASSQAGLAGLGPSDTQYF. This sequence joins TRBV4-2 and TRBJ2-3, with 12 bases matching TRBD2. From germline, CDR1 is LGHNA and CDR2 YNFKEQ. The length of the CDR3 is 19 residues. V lost 1 base to trimming and J lost 4 bases; unmatched junction nucleotides: 12.

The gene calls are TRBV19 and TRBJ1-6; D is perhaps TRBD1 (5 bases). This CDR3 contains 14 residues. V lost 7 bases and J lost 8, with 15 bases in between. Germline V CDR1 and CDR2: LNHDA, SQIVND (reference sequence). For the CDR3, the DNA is TGTGCCAGTAATTTCCAGGGTCGTGATTCACCCCTCCACTTT. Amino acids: CASNFQGRDSPLHF. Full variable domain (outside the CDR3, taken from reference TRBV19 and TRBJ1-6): DGGITQSPKYLFRKEGQNVTLSCEQNLNHDAMYWYRQDPGQGLRLIYYSQIVNDFQKGDIAEGYSVSREKKESFPLTVTSAQKNPTAFYLCASNFQGRDSPLHFGNGTRLTVT.

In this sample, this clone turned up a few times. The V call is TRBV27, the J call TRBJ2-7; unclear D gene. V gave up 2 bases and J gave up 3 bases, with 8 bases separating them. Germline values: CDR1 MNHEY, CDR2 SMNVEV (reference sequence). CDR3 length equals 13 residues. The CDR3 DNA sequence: TGTGCCAGCAGTTTAAAACAGAACTACGAGCAGTACTTC. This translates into CASSLKQNYEQYF.

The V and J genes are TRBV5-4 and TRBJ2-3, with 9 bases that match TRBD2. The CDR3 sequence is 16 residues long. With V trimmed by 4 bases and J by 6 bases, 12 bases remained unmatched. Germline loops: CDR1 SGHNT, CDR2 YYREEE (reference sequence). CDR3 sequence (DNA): TGTGCCAGCAGCCTGATGACTAGCGGTACCGGGGATACGCAGTATTTT. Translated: CASSLMTSGTGDTQYF.

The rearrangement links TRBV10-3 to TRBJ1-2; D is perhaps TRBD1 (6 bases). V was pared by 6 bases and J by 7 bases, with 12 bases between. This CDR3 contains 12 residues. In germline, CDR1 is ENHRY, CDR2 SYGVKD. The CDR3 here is CAISTGSFGYTF. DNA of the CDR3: TGTGCCATCAGCACAGGGTCGTTTGGCTACACCTTC.

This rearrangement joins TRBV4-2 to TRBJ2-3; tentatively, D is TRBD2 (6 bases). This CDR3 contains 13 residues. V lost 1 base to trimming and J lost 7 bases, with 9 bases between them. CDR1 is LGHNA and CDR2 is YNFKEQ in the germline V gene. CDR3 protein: CASSQVGGHTQYF. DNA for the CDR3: TGTGCCAGCAGCCAAGTGGGGGGTCATACGCAGTATTTT.